These 12 T cell receptor beta chains share one sample of origin, sequenced in a study of shared clonotypes between healthy human individuals. The method was immunoSEQ multiplex PCR; TCRdb's version includes in-frame clones alone and lacks a portion of them. The sample carries 400,000 to 550,000 clones, 79% recorded once. Sequencing was done on a sample of PBMCs. The receptors stem from a middle-aged woman in good health. Some clones in this sample may be carry-over from other donors' samples.

This sequence joins TRBV7-9 and TRBJ2-1; D gene uncertain. Per the germline V gene, CDR1 is SEHNR and CDR2 is FQNEAQ (reference sequence). The CDR3 totals 13 residues. V was clipped by 5 bases and J by 5 bases, with 10 bases between them. The CDR3 nucleotides are TGTGCCAGCAGCCTTTCGACGAACAATGAGCAGTTCTTC. Translation: CASSLSTNNEQFF.

The chain links TRBV10-1 to TRBJ2-1, with D perhaps TRBD1 (6 bases). Germline V gene lookup returns CDR1 WNHNN and CDR2 SYGVQD (reference sequence). This CDR3 has 14 residues. Trimming stripped 2 bases from V and 6 bases from J, with 11 bases between. The CDR3 loop is CASSEMGQINEQFF. The CDR3 DNA is TGCGCCAGCAGTGAGATGGGACAAATCAATGAGCAGTTCTTC.

This rearrangement joins TRBV15 to TRBJ1-2; D remains unclear. The ends were cut back, 0 bases at V and 0 bases at J, with 11 bases in the middle. In germline, CDR1 is LNHNV, CDR2 YYDKDF (reference sequence). The CDR3 totals 16 residues. The CDR3 is CATSRDIVGANYGYTF. CDR3 nucleotide sequence: TGTGCCACCAGCAGAGATATCGTCGGGGCTAACTATGGCTACACCTTC.

The V and J genes are TRBV5-1 and TRBJ2-5; 8 positions agree with TRBD2. Per germline, CDR1 SGHRS and CDR2 YFSETQ. The CDR3 is 14 residues long. The V gene end was trimmed by 4 bases and the J gene end by 5 bases; junction bases not matched to a gene: 7. The CDR3 here is CASSTTSGGETQYF. The CDR3 DNA reads TGCGCCAGCAGCACTACTAGCGGAGGGGAGACCCAGTACTTC.

The CDR3 is CASYQSGQSYGYTF. Written as DNA, the CDR3 is TGTGCCAGCTACCAAAGCGGTCAGAGTTATGGCTACACCTTC. V gene TRBV5-6 combines with J gene TRBJ1-2, with D unresolved. The CDR3 totals 14 residues. Germline V lookup: CDR1 SGHDT, CDR2 YYEEEE. Trimming cost V 7 bases and J 5 bases, with 18 bases left between them.

CDR3 bases: TGCGCCAGCAGCTCAAACAGGGCCGAGCAGTACTTC. This translates into CASSSNRAEQYF. The chain is built from TRBV5-1 and TRBJ2-7, with D perhaps matching TRBD1 (6 bases). CDR1 is SGHRS and CDR2 is YFSETQ in the germline V gene. Trimming left V 3 bases short and J 6 bases short, with 10 bases between. The CDR3 is made up of 12 amino acids.

The chain joins TRBV2 to TRBJ2-7; D not resolved. The germline gives CDR1 SNHLY, CDR2 FYNNEI. The germline V and J ends were trimmed by 5 bases and 5 bases, with 10 bases remaining between them. The CDR3 is 12 amino acids. The CDR3 sequence: CASSYARDEQYF. CDR3 in DNA: TGTGCCAGCAGTTATGCCCGCGACGAGCAGTACTTC.

The rearrangement links TRBV30 to TRBJ1-3; D is unresolved. V was pared by 0 bases and J by 0 bases, with 12 bases between. Germline assignment: CDR1 GTSNPN and CDR2 SVGIG (reference sequence). This CDR3 is 16 amino acids long. CDR3 region: CAWSVAGSGSGNTIYF. The DNA for the CDR3 is TGTGCCTGGAGTGTCGCGGGGTCGGGCTCTGGAAACACCATATATTTT.

This clone appeared a single time. This chain connects TRBV6-5 to TRBJ2-7; D not certain. Trimming took off 2 bases at V and 2 bases at J, with 13 bases between the two ends. The germline CDR1 and CDR2 sequences are MNHEY and SVGAGI. CDR3 size: 15 residues. As DNA, the CDR3 is TGTGCCAGCAGTTACGGTTCGGGCCTAGCCTACGAGCAGTACTTC. Translating it yields CASSYGSGLAYEQYF.

The V gene is TRBV5-1, the J gene TRBJ2-5, with D tentatively TRBD1 or TRBD2 (5 bases each). Deletions cut 7 bases from V and 2 bases from J, with 12 bases between. This CDR3 region has 13 residues. Germline CDR1 is SGHRS and CDR2 is YFSETQ. The CDR3 DNA is TGCGCCAGCTCAAGGGACGGTCAAGAGACCCAGTACTTC. Translation gives CASSRDGQETQYF.

The chain employs TRBV5-1 and TRBJ2-1; D unclear. Germline V gives CDR1 SGHRS, CDR2 YFSETQ. This CDR3 is 13 amino acids long. V was shortened by 4 bases and J by 4 bases, with 9 bases between the two germline ends. CDR3 coding DNA: TGCGCCAGCAGCATGGAAGAATACAATGAGCAGTTCTTC. It translates to CASSMEEYNEQFF. Full variable domain (outside the CDR3, taken from reference TRBV5-1 and TRBJ2-1): KAGVTQTPRYLIKTRGQQVTLSCSPISGHRSVSWYQQTPGQGLQFLFEYFSETQRNKGNFPGRFSGRQFSNSRSEMNVSTLELGDSALYLCASSMEEYNEQFFGPGTRLTVL.

In this sample, this clone turned up a few times. V gene TRBV4-3 combines with J gene TRBJ1-2; TRBD1 is a possible D gene (5 bases). Germline CDR1 is LGHNA and CDR2 is YSLEER. The length of the CDR3 is 15 residues. V was trimmed by 4 bases and J by 3 bases, leaving 15 bases between them. CDR3 in DNA: TGCGCCAGCAGCCGGGACGAAGGGTCTTACTATGGCTACACCTTC. This translates into CASSRDEGSYYGYTF.